Presented here are 8 T cell receptor beta chains from one specimen sequenced in a study of T-cell reconstitution after alpha-beta-depleted transplantation in children. Unique molecular identifiers were incorporated into the prepared TCRbeta library. TCRdb fed the PCR reads into MiXCR, producing one record per CDR3 protein. Of under 750,000 distinct CDR3 sequences in the sample, about 23% were seen once. The material sequenced was PBMCs, mostly from graft donor cells, taken 360 days after TCRalphabeta/CD19-depleted stem cell transplant. The receptor set was obtained from a boy less than two years old who had a stem cell transplant for acute myeloid leukemia, so the T cells may come from the graft donor.

This clonotype was seen repeatedly, ten times or more. The genes are TRBV21-1 and TRBJ2-7. TRBV21-1 has pseudogene status. This CDR3 is built from 14 residues. CDR3 in DNA: TGTGCCAGCAGCAAACACTCACAATACACCGAGCAGTACGTC. Translation gives CASSKHSQYTEQYV.

The chain recombines TRBV7-9 with TRBJ2-1, with TRBD1 matching 12 bases. The junction had 5 bases not matched to a gene; V was cut back by 4 bases and J by 7 bases. The CDR3 sequence is 15 residues long. Germline V gene sequence: CDR1 SEHNR, CDR2 FQNEAQ (reference sequence). This CDR3 is CASSSGDRGQNEQFF. CDR3 DNA: TGTGCCAGCAGCTCGGGGGACAGGGGGCAGAATGAGCAGTTCTTC.

This clonotype was found many times. The chain uses TRBV20-1 and TRBJ2-3; 9 positions agree with TRBD1. Germline CDR1 and CDR2: DFQATT and SNEGSKA (reference sequence). The CDR3 spans 13 residues. After removal of 4 bases from V and 3 bases from J, the junction contained 2 bases not matched to a gene. The DNA for the CDR3 is TGCAGTGCTACAGGACAGGGGACAGATACGCAGTATTTT. It is translated as CSATGQGTDTQYF.

This clonotype has ten or more counts. V is TRBV6-2 or TRBV6-3 and J is TRBJ2-7, with a tentative D call TRBD1 (6 bases). V gave up 6 bases and J gave up 2 bases, with 17 bases separating them. Germline V gene data show CDR1 as MNHEY and CDR2 as SVGEGT. The CDR3 has 15 residues. CDR3 residues: CASSTPGQGPYEQYF. For the CDR3, the DNA is TGTGCCAGCAGCACCCCGGGACAAGGTCCCTACGAGCAGTACTTC.

The sample holds a few counts of this clonotype. The chain links TRBV12-3 or TRBV12-4 to TRBJ1-5; maybe TRBD1 (5 bases). The ends were cut back, 5 bases at V and 5 bases at J, with 13 bases in the middle. This CDR3 spans 14 amino acids. CDR3 sequence reads: CASSPLDKYQPQHF. In nucleotides, the CDR3 is TGTGCCAGCAGTCCTTTGGACAAGTATCAGCCCCAGCATTTT.

J is TRBJ2-3 and V is TRBV5-1; 8 bases agree with TRBD2. V lost 2 bases to trimming and J lost 0 bases; unmatched junction nucleotides: 8. Germline V gives CDR1 SGHRS, CDR2 YFSETQ. There are 17 residues in the CDR3. The CDR3 DNA reads as TGCGCCAGCAGCTTATTTTCTGCGGGGGGAAGCACAGATACGCAGTATTTT. This sequence encodes CASSLFSAGGSTDTQYF.

The table lists this clonotype with many counts. The chain couples TRBV10-3 to TRBJ2-5, with D unresolved. In germline, CDR1 is ENHRY, CDR2 SYGVKD. CDR3 length: 14 amino acids. The V end was cut by 2 bases, the J end by 5 bases, with 12 bases between. The CDR3 DNA sequence: TGTGCCATCAGTGAGAGGCTAGTCGAGGAGACCCAGTACTTC. Translating gives CAISERLVEETQYF.

Only one count was recorded for this clonotype. The chain links TRBV25-1 to TRBJ2-3, with 7 bases aligning to TRBD2. Germline lookup yields CDR1 MGHDK and CDR2 SYGVNS. The CDR3 loop spans 15 amino acids. The junction had 8 bases not matched to a gene; V was cut back by 3 bases and J by 5 bases. This chain's CDR3 is CASSDWTRKGDTQYF. The CDR3 nucleotides read TGTGCCAGCAGTGATTGGACTAGGAAAGGAGATACGCAGTATTTT. Supplemented by reference TRBV25-1 and TRBJ2-3, the full variable domain reads EADIYQTPRYLVIGTGKKITLECSQTMGHDKMYWYQQDPGMELHLIHYSYGVNSTEKGDLSSESTVSRIRTEHFPLTLESARPSHTSQYLCASSDWTRKGDTQYFGPGTRLTVL.